The 32 T cell receptor beta chains below come from one sample, sequenced in a study of blood T cell repertoires in COVID-19. Here immunoSEQ multiplex PCR was the method, and the copy in TCRdb shows in-frame clones only, minus some. The sample has over 110,000 clones, around 80% seen once. Sequencing input: peripheral blood. The receptors come from a woman aged 55-69 years with acute or convalescent COVID-19.

CDR3 DNA sequence: TGTGCCAGCAGCCCCCCGGGATCCCTCGGAAGGAACACCATATATTTT. It is translated as CASSPPGSLGRNTIYF. V gene TRBV3-1 (or the pseudogene TRBV3-2) combines with J gene TRBJ1-3; no definite D call. Per the germline V gene, CDR1 is LGHDT and CDR2 is YNNKEL (reference sequence). V was trimmed by 4 bases and J by 7 bases, leaving 20 bases between them. The CDR3 consists of 16 residues.

This chain uses TRBV11-1 with TRBJ2-3, with D hard to call. V lost 8 bases and J 2 bases, leaving 14 bases between the germline ends. Germline V CDR1 and CDR2: SGHAT, FQDESV (reference sequence). The CDR3 extends over 14 amino acids. CDR3 sequence reads: CASGIPRNTDTQYF. CDR3 in DNA: TGTGCCAGCGGAATTCCGCGGAACACAGATACGCAGTATTTT. The entire variable domain, with the rest obtained from reference TRBV11-1 and TRBJ2-3, is as follows: EAEVAQSPRYKITEKSQAVAFWCDPISGHATLYWYRQILGQGPELLVQFQDESVVDDSQLPKDRFSAERLKGVDSTLKIQPAELGDSAMYLCASGIPRNTDTQYFGPGTRLTVL.

This rearrangement joins TRBV3-1 (or the pseudogene TRBV3-2) to TRBJ1-1, with D possibly TRBD1 on 5 matching bases. V lost 4 bases to trimming and J lost 6 bases, with 15 bases between them. The germline V gene encodes CDR1 LGHDT and CDR2 YNNKEL (reference sequence). The CDR3 is made up of 14 amino acids. CDR3 DNA: TGTGCCAGCAGCCGAAGAGCAGGGTCCCCTGAAGCTTTCTTT. The encoded protein is CASSRRAGSPEAFF.

The chain carries TRBV2 and TRBJ2-3; TRBD2 matches at 7 bases. The V gene end was trimmed by 2 bases and the J gene end by 3 bases; junction bases not matched to a gene: 8. The germline gives CDR1 SNHLY, CDR2 FYNNEI. This CDR3 contains 16 residues. This CDR3 reads CASSERREGHTDTQYF. CDR3 DNA sequence: TGTGCCAGCAGTGAACGGAGGGAGGGCCATACAGATACGCAGTATTTT. The variable domain in full, completed from reference TRBV2 and TRBJ2-3, reads EPEVTQTPSHQVTQMGQEVILRCVPISNHLYFYWYRQILGQKVEFLVSFYNNEISEKSEIFDDQFSVERPDGSNFTLKIRSTKLEDSAMYFCASSERREGHTDTQYFGPGTRLTVL.

This clone was found a few times. The DNA for the CDR3 is TGTGCCAGCTCACCACTACCGCAGAACCCCGGGACTTCTTACGAGCAGTACTTC. This gives the protein CASSPLPQNPGTSYEQYF. The genes are TRBV18 and TRBJ2-7; possible D gene TRBD2, 6 bases. The V gene lost 1 base and the J gene lost 4 bases, with 23 bases spanning the gap. Germline values: CDR1 KGHSH, CDR2 LQKENI. The CDR3 is made up of 18 amino acids.

The chain recombines TRBV18 with TRBJ2-7; possibly TRBD1 for D (6 bases). Trimming left V 3 bases short and J 6 bases short, with 21 bases between. Germline-derived CDR1 and CDR2 are KGHSH and LQKENI. The CDR3 is 16 amino acids. CDR3 sequence: CASSPTLGQGNVEQYF. The DNA for the CDR3 is TGTGCCAGCTCACCCACCCTTGGGCAGGGGAACGTCGAGCAGTACTTC.

The chain joins TRBV7-3 to TRBJ2-1; the match to TRBD2 covers 10 bases. There are 15 residues in the CDR3. Looked up from germline, CDR1 is SGHTA and CDR2 is FQGTGA. V gave up 4 bases and J gave up 9 bases; unmatched junction bases: 9. The CDR3 loop is CASSSSGSSGGEQFF. The CDR3 nucleotides are TGTGCCAGCAGCTCTAGCGGGAGTAGCGGCGGTGAGCAGTTCTTC. Supplemented by reference TRBV7-3 and TRBJ2-1, the full variable domain reads GAGVSQTPSNKVTEKGKYVELRCDPISGHTALYWYRQSLGQGPEFLIYFQGTGAADDSGLPNDRFFAVRPEGSVSTLKIQRTERGDSAVYLCASSSSGSSGGEQFFGPGTRLTVL.

CDR3 sequence (DNA): TGTGCCAGCAGTTTTTCGGGACAGCACAATGAGCAGTTCTTC. Residues: CASSFSGQHNEQFF. This chain links TRBV28 with TRBJ2-1; 7 bases fit TRBD1. CDR1 is MDHEN, CDR2 SYDVKM, per germline. This CDR3 has 14 residues. Trimming at V came to 3 bases and at J to 5 bases, leaving 4 bases not matched to a gene.

The chain uses TRBV18 and TRBJ2-7; 12 nucleotides agree with TRBD1. The CDR3 sequence is 14 residues long. From germline, CDR1 is KGHSH and CDR2 LQKENI. The V gene end was trimmed by 8 bases and the J gene end by 4 bases; junction bases not matched to a gene: 6. CDR3 in amino acids: CASGGGQGAYEQYF. The CDR3 nucleotides read TGTGCCAGCGGCGGGGGACAGGGGGCTTACGAGCAGTACTTC.

This CDR3 is CASSLTASSYNSPLHF. The CDR3 nucleotides are TGTGCCAGCAGTTTAACGGCTAGCTCCTATAATTCACCCCTCCACTTT. This rearrangement joins TRBV27 to TRBJ1-6; the D is unclear. Germline V CDR1 and CDR2: MNHEY, SMNVEV (reference sequence). With 2 bases removed from V and 0 bases from J, the gap between germline ends came to 8 bases. The CDR3 sequence is 16 residues long.

The rearrangement links TRBV3-1 (or the pseudogene TRBV3-2) to TRBJ2-5; D not resolved. The CDR3 is 15 residues long. V dropped 0 bases and J dropped 4 bases, with 12 bases sitting between them. Per germline, CDR1 LGHDT and CDR2 YNNKEL (reference sequence). Here the CDR3 reads CASSQDLTEIETQYF. DNA for the CDR3: TGTGCCAGCAGCCAAGATCTTACAGAGATAGAGACCCAGTACTTC.

This clone has a handful of counts. The chain uses TRBV5-1 and TRBJ2-7; 7 nucleotides line up with TRBD2. Germline-derived CDR1 and CDR2 are SGHRS and YFSETQ. V gave up 4 bases and J gave up 4 bases; unmatched junction bases: 11. This CDR3 spans 15 amino acids. Here the CDR3 DNA reads TGCGCCAGCAGCCCAAATCCAGCGGGGCCTTACGAGCAGTACTTC. Protein sequence: CASSPNPAGPYEQYF.

V usage is TRBV7-6 and J usage is TRBJ2-7, with 8 bases identical to TRBD1. Germline loops: CDR1 SGHVS, CDR2 FNYEAQ. This CDR3 is built from 15 residues. V gave up 1 base and J gave up 5 bases; unmatched junction bases: 7. The CDR3 DNA follows: TGTGCCAGCAGCTTAGTGGCAGGGGGCGCGAACGAGCAGTACTTC. It is translated as CASSLVAGGANEQYF.

The V and J genes are TRBV18 and TRBJ1-2, with 7 nucleotides matching TRBD1. With 1 base clipped from V and 10 bases from J, the junction kept 15 bases outside the gene matches. The V gene's germline CDR1 is KGHSH and CDR2 LQKENI. This CDR3 region has 16 residues. This chain's CDR3 is CASSPRDSIRGYNYTF. Written as DNA, the CDR3 is TGTGCCAGCTCACCACGGGACAGTATTAGGGGGTATAACTACACCTTC. The whole variable domain, remainder taken from reference TRBV18 and TRBJ1-2, is NAGVMQNPRHLVRRRGQEARLRCSPMKGHSHVYWYRQLPEEGLKFMVYLQKENIIDESGMPKERFSAEFPKEGPSILRIQQVVRGDSAAYFCASSPRDSIRGYNYTFGSGTRLTVV.

The rearrangement uses TRBV7-9 and TRBJ1-2, with TRBD1 matching 9 bases. V trimming: 1 base; J trimming: 3 bases; junction bases outside the gene matches: 3. This CDR3 spans 15 amino acids. From germline, CDR1 is SEHNR and CDR2 FQNEAQ (reference sequence). In DNA, the CDR3 is TGTGCCAGCAGCTTAGGAACAGGGGGCGACTATGGCTACACCTTC. Protein sequence: CASSLGTGGDYGYTF.

The rearrangement uses TRBV19 and TRBJ1-1; 8 bases agree with TRBD1. The CDR3 consists of 14 residues. V shed 6 bases, J shed 11 bases, and the junction held 14 bases outside the gene matches. Germline CDR1 reads LNHDA; CDR2 reads SQIVND (reference sequence). The CDR3 loop is CASRADRVVGEAFF. CDR3 sequence (DNA): TGTGCCAGTAGAGCGGACAGGGTCGTGGGGGAGGCTTTCTTT.

The chain is built from TRBV19 and TRBJ1-1; D is ambiguous. The germline CDR1 and CDR2 sequences are LNHDA and SQIVND (reference sequence). The CDR3 totals 13 residues. V gave up 3 bases and J gave up 3 bases, with 8 bases separating them. This chain's CDR3 is CASSITSDTEAFF. The DNA of the CDR3 is TGTGCCAGTAGTATTACTTCCGACACTGAAGCTTTCTTT.

This clone was counted between two and nine times. This sequence joins TRBV3-1 (or the pseudogene TRBV3-2) and TRBJ2-1; D is perhaps TRBD2 (5 bases). This CDR3 has 14 amino acids. Trimming took off 6 bases at V and 0 bases at J, with 9 bases between the two ends. CDR1 is LGHDT, CDR2 YNNKEL, per germline (reference sequence). Here the CDR3 reads CASRDGGSYNEQFF. CDR3 nucleotides: TGTGCCAGCAGAGACGGAGGCTCCTACAATGAGCAGTTCTTC.

V is TRBV5-4 and J is TRBJ1-4; 7 bases are shared with TRBD1. Germline V gene lookup returns CDR1 SGHNT and CDR2 YYREEE (reference sequence). V was clipped by 0 bases and J by 0 bases; unmatched bases: 5. The CDR3 runs to 17 residues. The chain's CDR3 is CASSLEGARTTNEKLFF. In DNA, the CDR3 is TGTGCCAGCAGCTTGGAGGGGGCGCGGACAACTAATGAAAAACTGTTTTTT.

The chain is built from TRBV5-1 and TRBJ2-1; a possible D gene is TRBD2 (6 bases). Germline CDR1 reads SGHRS; CDR2 reads YFSETQ. The CDR3 is 14 residues long. Trimming removed 7 bases from V and 5 bases from J, with 16 bases in between. The DNA of the CDR3 is TGCGCCAGCCGCCCAGGACTAAACCACAATGAGCAGTTCTTC. This encodes CASRPGLNHNEQFF. Drawing the rest from reference TRBV5-1 and TRBJ2-1, the complete variable domain is KAGVTQTPRYLIKTRGQQVTLSCSPISGHRSVSWYQQTPGQGLQFLFEYFSETQRNKGNFPGRFSGRQFSNSRSEMNVSTLELGDSALYLCASRPGLNHNEQFFGPGTRLTVL.

The V call is TRBV6-5, the J call TRBJ2-7; possible D gene TRBD1, 5 bases. Germline loops: CDR1 MNHEY, CDR2 SVGAGI. V dropped 8 bases and J dropped 4 bases, with 15 bases sitting between them. This CDR3 contains 13 residues. As DNA, the CDR3 is TGTGCCAGCGATCAGGGCAGGGCGTACGAGCAGTACTTC. It codes for CASDQGRAYEQYF.

The chain employs TRBV10-3 and TRBJ2-7; 8 bases line up with TRBD2. CDR1 and CDR2 from the germline V gene are ENHRY and SYGVKD. The CDR3 loop spans 14 amino acids. V trimming: 9 bases; J trimming: 6 bases; junction bases outside the gene matches: 13. The DNA of the CDR3 is TGTGCCATAAGGATGAAGCGGGAGTCGGGCGAGCAGTACTTC. Translated: CAIRMKRESGEQYF.

In its sample, this clone was seen once. At one boundary the junction diverges from the germline segment, which might be a read error. This chain joins TRBV19 and TRBJ1-3; 7 bases align to TRBD1. The CDR3 spans 14 residues. The V gene's germline CDR1 is LNHDA and CDR2 SQIVND (reference sequence). CDR3 nucleotide sequence: TGTGCCAGTAGTTTAGACAGGGCTGGAAACACCATATATTTT. Translating it yields CASSLDRAGNTIYF.

V and J are TRBV28 and TRBJ1-5; D ambiguous. Trimming left V 9 bases short and J 6 bases short, with 15 bases between. The CDR3 loop spans 13 amino acids. From germline, CDR1 is MDHEN and CDR2 SYDVKM. The CDR3 spells CASMSHRGQPQHF. In nucleotides, the CDR3 is TGTGCCAGTATGTCCCACCGAGGTCAGCCCCAGCATTTT.

This chain links TRBV19 with TRBJ2-3; 8 bases are a match to TRBD2. Germline CDR1 and CDR2: LNHDA and SQIVND (reference sequence). This CDR3 comprises 13 residues. Trimming removed 6 bases from V and 2 bases from J; junction bases left unmatched: 1. The CDR3 sequence: CASSGRVTDTQYF. DNA of the CDR3: TGTGCCAGTAGCGGGAGGGTCACAGATACGCAGTATTTT.

This clone was seen more than once but under ten times. The chain couples TRBV6-5 to TRBJ1-5, with 7 positions matching TRBD1. CDR1 and CDR2 from the germline V gene are MNHEY and SVGAGI. The V segment lost 10 bases and the J segment 4 bases; nucleotides outside the gene matches: 7. This CDR3 spans 13 amino acids. CDR3 protein: CATHWDSNQPQHF. The CDR3, as DNA: TGTGCCACCCACTGGGACAGTAATCAGCCCCAGCATTTT.

J is TRBJ2-7 and V is TRBV6-1, with D tentatively TRBD2 (5 bases). Deletions cut 1 base from V and 12 bases from J, with 13 bases between. Germline values: CDR1 MNHNS, CDR2 SASEGT. The CDR3 consists of 12 residues. The CDR3 reads CASSEVGREGYF. In DNA form, the CDR3 reads TGTGCCAGCAGTGAAGTTGGTCGAGAGGGGTACTTC.

The chain has TRBV28 and TRBJ1-1; TRBD1 is a possible D gene (5 bases). The germline gives CDR1 MDHEN, CDR2 SYDVKM. Trimming removed 5 bases at V and 10 bases at J, with 14 bases between. The CDR3 loop spans 12 amino acids. The DNA for the CDR3 is TGTGCCAGCAGTCCCGTCGTCAGGGTAGCTTTCTTT. It yields the protein CASSPVVRVAFF.

CDR3 coding DNA: TGTGCCACCAGCAGAGTCGGTAGCGGGAGTTTTTCCATAGTCGCAGATACGCAGTATTTT. This gives the protein CATSRVGSGSFSIVADTQYF. This chain links TRBV15 with TRBJ2-3; TRBD2 matches at 9 bases. CDR3 length: 20 residues. Looked up from germline, CDR1 is LNHNV and CDR2 is YYDKDF (reference sequence). With 1 base clipped from V and 4 bases from J, the junction kept 18 bases outside the gene matches.

The J gene is TRBJ1-6, the V gene TRBV6-1; D is undetermined. Trimming removed 3 bases from V and 1 base from J, with 13 bases in between. The CDR3 runs 17 residues. Germline V gene sequence: CDR1 MNHNS, CDR2 SASEGT. This CDR3 is CASSDMSFGSYNSPLHF. Here the CDR3 DNA reads TGTGCCAGCAGTGACATGTCGTTCGGGTCCTATAATTCACCCCTCCACTTT.

This clone was observed a single time. The chain is built from TRBV6-4 and TRBJ2-1; 8 bases match TRBD2. The CDR3 sequence is 19 residues long. CDR1 and CDR2 from the germline V gene are MRHNA and SNTAGT. V was clipped by 4 bases and J by 4 bases; unmatched bases: 18. For the CDR3, the DNA is TGTGCCAGCAGTGTCGCTAGCGGGCCCATCGCCTTAGTTTACAATGAGCAGTTCTTC. Translated: CASSVASGPIALVYNEQFF.

The V call is TRBV12-5, the J call TRBJ1-5, with 10 nucleotides matching TRBD1. Unmatched junction bases numbered 4, after V lost 1 base and J lost 7 bases. CDR1 is LGHNT, CDR2 FRNRAP, per germline. This CDR3 region has 15 residues. The CDR3 DNA reads TGTGCTAGTGGTTTGGGACAGGGGGCGGAGCAGCCCCAGCATTTT. Translating gives CASGLGQGAEQPQHF.